The clone carrying this TCR beta chain was observed a few times. Antigen unknown. The sample originates from a study of T cell repertoires in cytomegalovirus infection. As for the study in general: Through public TCR beta signatures, both CMV infection and matching HLA type were indicated.

Using its own MiXCR run on the reads, TCRdb lists one record per CDR3 protein. The sample holds about 69,000 distinct CDR3 sequences, under 30% seen once. The CDR3 contains 14 residues. With V trimmed by 6 bases and J by 8 bases, 7 bases remained unmatched. Overall study findings and caveats: The cumulative frequency of public TCR beta families identified carriers of CMV plus the relevant HLA. There were HLA-C-restricted CMV-specific TCR beta clonotypes dominating the ex vivo response.

This receptor was taken from a human donor in good health (CMV status not recorded). Some clones in this sample may be carry-over from other donors' samples. The sample in question was CD8+ T cells from cultured PBMCs, obtained from culture after CMV antigen stimulation. The chain combines TRBV12-3 or TRBV12-4 with TRBJ2-1, with 10 bases lining up with TRBD2. This chain's CDR3 is CASSFSGGADEQFF. The CDR3 nucleotides are TGTGCCAGCAGCTTCAGCGGGGGGGCTGATGAGCAGTTCTTC.